This T cell receptor beta chain was retrieved from a study of T cells in Graves' hyperthyroidism and ophthalmopathy. The CDR3 runs 13 residues. Trimming pared 3 bases from V and 7 bases from J, leaving 11 bases between. CDR1 and CDR2 (germline): MDHEN, SYDVKM. A word on this clonotype: A much larger clone differs from this one at a single base, so this may be a read error.

The CDR3 regions of TCR beta were amplified from RNA transcripts. TCR CDR3 underwent first-round RT-PCR with the HTBI primer set. Using its own MiXCR run on the multiplex PCR reads, TCRdb lists one record per CDR3 protein. The sample lists some 580,000 distinct CDR3 sequences, about a sixth occurring once. Ophthalmopathy cases scored 3 or more on the Clinical Activity Score and 4 or more on NOSPECS grade, with duration below 3 months. For the diagnoses, clinical symptoms, serum thyroxine and TRAb, thyroid ultrasound and orbital computed tomography were used. Extraction of PBMCs used about 9.2 ml of fresh peripheral blood.

The clonotype originates from a middle-aged woman with Graves' ophthalmopathy. Sequencing was done on a sample of blood. V is TRBV28 and J is TRBJ2-3; unclear D gene. DNA for the CDR3: TGTGCCAGCAGTTTTTCTGGGTCCAATACGCAGTATTTT. It translates to CASSFSGSNTQYF.